This T cell receptor beta chain was profiled in a study of cytomegalovirus exposure and HLA in healthy donors. As regards this clone: Its matching antigen is unknown.

The PCR used 60 Vbeta and 13 Jbeta primers. Study processing details: An analysis that came later counted approximately 76 million unique TCR beta chains, approximately 12 million shared. TCRdb's copy holds only in-frame clones and misses some; the assay was immunoSEQ multiplex PCR. V, J and clone size are taken as reported in that table, and D and trimming were inferred from the DNA itself. This table holds 30,000 to 40,000 clones, about 72% found once. CDR3 length equals 17 residues. Germline V gives CDR1 MNHNS, CDR2 SASEGT. V was clipped by 0 bases and J by 8 bases; unmatched bases: 10. General study findings and limits: The authors listed around 150 TCR beta chains as cytomegalovirus-associated.

The sample comprised PBMCs. The chain joins TRBV6-1 to TRBJ1-4; 9 bases fit TRBD1. This TCR was sampled from a woman in her 30s in good health and CMV-seropositive. The CDR3 sequence is CASSEAWNRGLGEKLFF. CDR3 DNA sequence: TGTGCCAGCAGTGAAGCGTGGAACAGGGGGCTTGGAGAAAAACTGTTTTTT.